The 29 T cell receptor beta chains below come from one sample, sequenced in a study of response to subunit inactivated influenza vaccine. TCRdb re-derived calls from the RT-PCR reads in MiXCR, one entry per CDR3 protein. The sample lists 530,000 or so distinct CDR3 sequences; less than 15% were seen once. The input for sequencing was PBMCs from blood, taken roughly 12 days after vaccination. These TCRs come from a middle-aged man who received an inactivated influenza vaccine.

This clonotype was detected only once. The CDR3 loop reads CASRRDRLNTEAFF. The CDR3 nucleotides read TGTGCCAGCAGGAGGGACCGCTTGAACACTGAAGCTTTCTTT. The chain employs TRBV2 and TRBJ1-1; D might be TRBD1 (5 bases). Trimming removed 6 bases at V and 0 bases at J, with 11 bases between. Looked up from germline, CDR1 is SNHLY and CDR2 is FYNNEI. The CDR3 spans 14 residues.

CDR3 in amino acids: CASSLFPAPGRFASNTEAFF. For the CDR3, the DNA is TGTGCCAGCAGCTTATTCCCAGCCCCAGGGAGGTTTGCCTCGAACACTGAAGCTTTCTTT. This chain uses TRBV11-2 with TRBJ1-1; possibly TRBD1 for D (5 bases). CDR1 SGHAT and CDR2 FQNNGV come from the germline V gene. V was shortened by 2 bases and J by 1 base, with 26 bases between the two germline ends. This CDR3 contains 20 residues.

The rearrangement joins TRBV24-1 to TRBJ2-1, with 8 bases fitting TRBD1. The CDR3 covers 15 residues. CDR1 and CDR2 from the germline V gene are KGHDR and SFDVKD. V was clipped by 5 bases and J by 1 base; unmatched bases: 3. The CDR3 coding sequence is TGTGCCACCAGTGCAGGGGGCGCTTCCTACAATGAGCAGTTCTTC. As protein: CATSAGGASYNEQFF.

The chain links TRBV6-2 or TRBV6-3 to TRBJ2-1; 7 positions agree with TRBD2. From germline, CDR1 is MNHEY and CDR2 SVGEGT. The CDR3 totals 16 residues. V shed 5 bases and J 6 bases; nucleotides not matched to a gene: 13. For the CDR3, the DNA is TGTGCCAGCAGTGACCAGACTAGCCCTCCTGGCAATGAGCAGTTCTTC. Its protein product is CASSDQTSPPGNEQFF.

The rearrangement uses TRBV20-1 and TRBJ2-3, with 7 positions matching TRBD1. The CDR3 is 13 amino acids. With V trimmed by 7 bases and J by 2 bases, 6 bases remained unmatched. Looked up from germline, CDR1 is DFQATT and CDR2 is SNEGSKA (reference sequence). CDR3 protein: CSGVGQPTDTQYF. The CDR3 region has the DNA TGCAGTGGCGTGGGACAGCCCACAGATACGCAGTATTTT.

The V gene is TRBV30, the J gene TRBJ1-6; no clear D. The CDR3 loop spans 12 amino acids. Germline CDR1 is GTSNPN and CDR2 is SVGIG (reference sequence). Trimming took 3 bases from V and 10 from J, leaving 10 bases between them. The CDR3 DNA is TGTGCCTGGAGGCGGGATGGGTCACCCCTCCACTTT. It is translated as CAWRRDGSPLHF.

CDR3 loop: CATSPSGRVNNEQFF. CDR3 coding DNA: TGTGCCACCAGTCCTAGCGGGAGGGTTAACAATGAGCAGTTCTTC. The chain uses TRBV24-1 and TRBJ2-1; 12 bases match TRBD2. The germline V gene encodes CDR1 KGHDR and CDR2 SFDVKD. V was clipped by 6 bases and J by 5 bases; unmatched bases: 4. This CDR3 region has 15 residues.

The rearrangement links TRBV7-2 to TRBJ2-3; weak D call: TRBD2 (5 bases). The V gene's germline CDR1 is SGHTA and CDR2 FQGNSA. This CDR3 has 14 amino acids. Trimming cost V 7 bases and J 3 bases, with 14 bases left between them. The CDR3 DNA reads TGTGCCAGCACCTTGTTTCCGGGGACAGATACGCAGTATTTT. As protein: CASTLFPGTDTQYF.

At least ten counts were recorded for this clonotype. The genes are TRBV12-3 or TRBV12-4 and TRBJ2-7; 7 bases are a match to TRBD1. The trim removed 1 base at V and 6 bases at J, leaving 12 bases unmatched. CDR3 size: 16 residues. The CDR3 region is CASSLGPVTGHAEQYF. CDR3 bases: TGTGCCAGCAGTTTAGGACCCGTGACAGGGCACGCCGAGCAGTACTTC.

The gene calls are TRBV25-1 and TRBJ2-3, with 9 nucleotides matching TRBD1. The J segment lost 1 base and the V segment lost 7 bases, leaving 3 bases of the junction unmatched. This CDR3 is built from 14 residues. CDR1 is MGHDK and CDR2 is SYGVNS in the germline V gene. The DNA of the CDR3 is TGTGCCAGCACCCGGACAGGGGGCACAGATACGCAGTATTTT. Its protein is CASTRTGGTDTQYF. Based on the CDR3 plus reference TRBV25-1 and TRBJ2-3, the full variable domain is EADIYQTPRYLVIGTGKKITLECSQTMGHDKMYWYQQDPGMELHLIHYSYGVNSTEKGDLSSESTVSRIRTEHFPLTLESARPSHTSQYLCASTRTGGTDTQYFGPGTRLTVL.

This clonotype was observed a handful of times. The chain employs TRBV24-1 and TRBJ1-1; D may be TRBD1 (6 bases). CDR3 length equals 12 residues. V was pared by 10 bases and J by 0 bases, with 8 bases between. In germline, CDR1 is KGHDR, CDR2 SFDVKD. The CDR3 nucleotides read TGTGCCACGAGGGGGTTGAACACTGAAGCTTTCTTT. It codes for CATRGLNTEAFF.

This sequence joins TRBV24-1 and TRBJ1-2; no clear D gene. CDR1 KGHDR and CDR2 SFDVKD come from the germline V gene. Trimming left V 3 bases short and J 12 bases short, with 13 bases between. This CDR3 spans 12 amino acids. CDR3 sequence (DNA): TGTGCCACCAGTGATGCTTCCAGGTATCACACCTTC. As protein: CATSDASRYHTF.

The chain couples TRBV6-7 to TRBJ1-2, with TRBD1 as a possible D gene (6 bases). TRBV6-7 is annotated as an ORF whose role is uncertain. CDR3 size: 18 residues. Deletions cut 0 bases from V and 0 bases from J, with 17 bases between. DNA for the CDR3: TGTGCCAGCAGTTACTCAGACAGGCTACAACCAGCTAACTATGGCTACACCTTC. Its protein is CASSYSDRLQPANYGYTF.

With regard to this clonotype: This may come from a read error, since a much larger clone is one base off. V and J are TRBV7-6 and TRBJ2-2, with D possibly being TRBD2 (5 bases). Germline loops: CDR1 SGHVS, CDR2 FNYEAQ. The CDR3 extends over 14 amino acids. The CDR3 DNA reads TGTGCCAGCAGCCGCACCACCAACACCGGGGAGCTGTCTTTT. Its protein is CASSRTTNTGELSF.

The rearrangement links TRBV28 to TRBJ1-1; perhaps TRBD1 as D (6 bases). V gave up 6 bases and J gave up 6 bases, with 20 bases separating them. The CDR3 covers 15 residues. Germline CDR1 MDHEN, CDR2 SYDVKM. CDR3 sequence reads: CASSPYDRRAAEAFF. The CDR3 region has the DNA TGTGCCAGCAGCCCATATGACAGGCGGGCGGCTGAAGCTTTCTTT.

This CDR3 reads CSARDIRSSANTGELFF. The CDR3, as DNA: TGCAGTGCTAGAGATATTAGGTCGTCAGCGAACACCGGGGAGCTGTTTTTT. The chain recombines TRBV20-1 with TRBJ2-2, with unresolved D. Germline V lookup: CDR1 DFQATT, CDR2 SNEGSKA (reference sequence). The CDR3 has 17 amino acids. With 0 bases removed from V and 0 bases from J, the gap between germline ends came to 14 bases.

This clonotype was picked up a small number of times. The chain uses TRBV4-2 and TRBJ2-1; D call uncertain. With 0 bases removed from V and 9 bases from J, the gap between germline ends came to 12 bases. CDR3 length: 14 residues. Germline V gives CDR1 LGHNA, CDR2 YNFKEQ. The CDR3 sequence: CASSQDVRAGEQFF. CDR3 coding DNA: TGTGCCAGCAGCCAAGATGTCCGCGCCGGTGAGCAGTTCTTC.

This clonotype was observed at least ten times. This chain uses TRBV7-9 with TRBJ2-1, with 11 bases lining up with TRBD2. The length of the CDR3 is 16 residues. V dropped 6 bases and J dropped 8; count of bases not matched to a gene: 12. The V gene's germline CDR1 is SEHNR and CDR2 FQNEAQ (reference sequence). The CDR3 DNA follows: TGTGCCAGCAGGTCTATCGGGACTAGCGGAACCGATGAGCAGTTCTTC. The encoded protein is CASRSIGTSGTDEQFF.

This clonotype came up a few times. The chain carries TRBV12-3 or TRBV12-4 and TRBJ2-7, with D tentatively TRBD1 (6 bases). Trimming took off 3 bases at V and 3 bases at J, with 15 bases between the two ends. CDR3 length: 15 residues. The CDR3 sequence is CASSFRQASFYEQYF. CDR3 nucleotides: TGTGCCAGCAGTTTCCGACAGGCCTCCTTCTACGAGCAGTACTTC.

This clonotype was counted a few times. The chain combines TRBV5-5 with TRBJ2-1, with D perhaps being TRBD1 or TRBD2 (5 bases each). Germline CDR1 is SGHKS and CDR2 is YYEKEE (reference sequence). The CDR3 length is 14 residues. The V and J ends lost 7 bases and 2 bases respectively, with 13 bases between them. This CDR3 is CASSGTNTYNEQFF. The CDR3 bases are TGTGCCAGCTCCGGGACGAATACCTACAATGAGCAGTTCTTC.

V is TRBV25-1 and J is TRBJ2-1; 13 bases align to TRBD2. The CDR3 has 17 residues. Germline trimming cut 4 bases from V and 7 bases from J; bases unmatched to any gene: 10. Germline values: CDR1 MGHDK, CDR2 SYGVNS. CDR3 nucleotide sequence: TGTGCCAGCAGTGGACTAGCGGGAGGCCTCTTAGATAATGAGCAGTTCTTC. Its protein is CASSGLAGGLLDNEQFF.

The chain has TRBV4-3 and TRBJ2-5; D possibly corresponds to TRBD1 (5 bases). The germline V gene has CDR1 LGHNA and CDR2 YSLEER. V lost 4 bases, J lost 3 bases, and 12 bases lay in between. This CDR3 is built from 14 residues. The CDR3 is CASSPTVGEETQYF. The CDR3 region has the DNA TGCGCCAGCAGCCCTACAGTAGGGGAAGAGACCCAGTACTTC.

This sequence joins TRBV28 and TRBJ1-3; D not resolved. Germline CDR1 is MDHEN and CDR2 is SYDVKM. Trimming cost V 3 bases and J 2 bases, with 17 bases left between them. CDR3 length equals 17 residues. CDR3 protein: CASSFLRSKRTGNTIYF. CDR3 nucleotide sequence: TGTGCCAGCAGTTTCTTGCGATCGAAGAGGACTGGAAACACCATATATTTT.

This clonotype was seen only a few times. The chain links TRBV5-1 to TRBJ2-7, with TRBD1 identical over 7 bases. From germline, CDR1 is SGHRS and CDR2 YFSETQ. The CDR3 is 14 residues long. J gave up 2 bases and V 4 bases, and 6 bases lay outside the gene matches. In nucleotides, the CDR3 is TGCGCCAGCAGCCACAGGGGTGAACCCTACGAGCAGTACTTC. This sequence encodes CASSHRGEPYEQYF.

This chain links TRBV5-1 with TRBJ2-3; D gene unclear. CDR3 length: 15 residues. V was cut by 6 bases and J by 5 bases, with 19 bases left in between. In germline, CDR1 is SGHRS, CDR2 YFSETQ. The chain's CDR3 is CASKRRAGAGDTQYF. CDR3 nucleotides: TGCGCCAGCAAACGCCGGGCAGGTGCAGGAGATACGCAGTATTTT.

This clonotype has just a few counts. The chain combines TRBV5-1 with TRBJ2-1; D call uncertain. Between the trimmed V and J ends, which lost 1 base and 5 bases, there was a span of 13 bases. CDR1 SGHRS and CDR2 YFSETQ come from the germline V gene. The CDR3 is 15 residues long. CDR3 sequence reads: CASSLTVVENNEQFF. The CDR3 DNA follows: TGCGCCAGCAGCTTGACGGTAGTCGAGAACAATGAGCAGTTCTTC.

Ten or more counts support this clonotype. V usage is TRBV27 and J usage is TRBJ2-7; TRBD2 matches at 9 bases. Unmatched junction bases numbered 9, after V lost 5 bases and J lost 4 bases. The CDR3 contains 15 residues. Germline values: CDR1 MNHEY, CDR2 SMNVEV (reference sequence). The CDR3 DNA is TGTGCCAGCAGTCCGAGCCTTAGCGGGAGTTACGAGCAGTACTTC. As protein: CASSPSLSGSYEQYF.

This clonotype was counted a few times. V is TRBV20-1 and J is TRBJ2-7; D gene unclear. The CDR3 is 13 residues long. V shed 0 bases and J shed 2 bases, with 8 bases lying between them. Germline CDR1 reads DFQATT; CDR2 reads SNEGSKA (reference sequence). In DNA form, the CDR3 reads TGCAGTGCTAGAGACTTCAAAACCTACGAGCAGTACTTC. Protein: CSARDFKTYEQYF.

This clonotype has a handful of counts. The chain employs TRBV25-1 and TRBJ2-7; D not resolved. V was trimmed by 2 bases and J by 3 bases, leaving 8 bases between them. From germline, CDR1 is MGHDK and CDR2 SYGVNS. The CDR3 spans 13 residues. The CDR3 DNA reads TGTGCCAGCAGTGAAGCAGAGATCTACGAGCAGTACTTC. It encodes CASSEAEIYEQYF.